The clone carrying this T cell receptor (beta chain) was seen once. The data were produced by immunoSEQ multiplex PCR, yet TCRdb's version contains in-frame clones alone and is incomplete. The data contain some 400,000 clones, roughly 86% of them singletons. This sample stems from a study of blood T cell repertoires in COVID-19. The CDR3 runs to 16 residues. The V gene's germline CDR1 is PRHDT and CDR2 FYEKMQ (reference sequence). After removal of 4 bases from V and 5 bases from J, the junction contained 10 bases not matched to a gene. The rearrangement uses TRBV13 and TRBJ2-5; 10 bases are a match to TRBD1. The sequence derives from a human donor in a cohort sampled during active COVID-19. The sample comprised peripheral blood. CDR3 amino acids: CASSSRDRGQRETQYF. CDR3 DNA sequence: TGTGCCAGCAGCTCCCGGGACAGGGGTCAGCGGGAGACCCAGTACTTC.